What follows are 9 T cell receptor beta chains derived from one specimen sequenced in a study of blood T cell repertoires in COVID-19. Assay used: immunoSEQ multiplex PCR; TCRdb lists only in-frame clones, some missing. The profile shows around 72,000 clones, 82% of them singletons. The sequencing input was peripheral blood. These receptors were obtained from a human donor in a cohort sampled during active COVID-19.

This sequence joins TRBV10-2 and TRBJ1-2; 7 nucleotides match TRBD1. From germline, CDR1 is WSHSY and CDR2 SAAADI. V dropped 2 bases and J dropped 6; count of bases not matched to a gene: 3. The CDR3 covers 13 residues. The CDR3 DNA reads as TGCGCCAGCAGTGAGAGGGGGCGAGATGGCTACACCTTC. Its translation is CASSERGRDGYTF.

This clone was counted between two and nine times. This sample includes further DNA sequences coding for the same CDR3. This sequence joins TRBV7-9 and TRBJ2-7; D ambiguous. CDR3 length equals 13 residues. Germline V CDR1 and CDR2: SEHNR, FQNEAQ (reference sequence). Trimming took 5 bases from V and 0 from J, leaving 8 bases between them. DNA of the CDR3: TGTGCCAGCAGCCCCCCGAGCTCCTACGAGCAGTACTTC. This gives the protein CASSPPSSYEQYF. Together with reference TRBV7-9 and TRBJ2-7, the CDR3 gives the full variable domain: DTGVSQNPRHKITKRGQNVTFRCDPISEHNRLYWYRQTLGQGPEFLTYFQNEAQLEKSRLLSDRFSAERPKGSFSTLEIQRTEQGDSAMYLCASSPPSSYEQYFGPGTRLTVT.

This clone was counted a few times. V is TRBV11-2 and J is TRBJ1-6; tentatively, D is TRBD1 (6 bases). This CDR3 is 14 amino acids long. Germline-derived CDR1 and CDR2 are SGHAT and FQNNGV. V lost 4 bases and J lost 9, with 13 bases in between. CDR3 sequence reads: CASSSPGGGSPLHF. The CDR3 DNA reads TGTGCCAGCAGCTCGCCGGGGGGCGGTTCACCCCTCCACTTT. The full variable domain, its missing parts supplied by reference TRBV11-2 and TRBJ1-6, is EAGVAQSPRYKIIEKRQSVAFWCNPISGHATLYWYQQILGQGPKLLIQFQNNGVVDDSQLPKDRFSAERLKGVDSTLKIQPAKLEDSAVYLCASSSPGGGSPLHFGNGTRLTVT.

The chain employs TRBV7-8 and TRBJ1-6, with TRBD1 identical over 8 bases. Trimming at V came to 6 bases and at J to 13 bases, leaving 11 bases not matched to a gene. The CDR3 has 14 amino acids. Germline V gene sequence: CDR1 SGHVS, CDR2 FQNEAQ. In DNA form, the CDR3 reads TGTGCCAGCAGATTATCCGCCGGGACAGGCCCCCTCCACTTT. This translates into CASRLSAGTGPLHF.

This chain connects TRBV10-3 to TRBJ1-6; TRBD1 might be the D (5 bases). Germline CDR1 ENHRY, CDR2 SYGVKD. Deletions cut 6 bases from V and 10 bases from J, with 19 bases between. CDR3 length: 15 amino acids. The DNA for the CDR3 is TGTGCCATCAGGCAGACGGGACTCGAAAGCTCACCCCTCCACTTT. It codes for CAIRQTGLESSPLHF.

This rearrangement joins TRBV20-1 to TRBJ1-1; D is unclear. Germline V gene data show CDR1 as DFQATT and CDR2 as SNEGSKA (reference sequence). Trimming took 2 bases from V and 7 from J, leaving 8 bases between them. This CDR3 contains 11 residues. CDR3 loop: CSARHSREAFF. The CDR3 DNA follows: TGCAGTGCTAGACACAGCCGTGAAGCTTTCTTT.

The CDR3 DNA follows: TGCGCCAGCACCCTCGGACAGGAGGGTGAAAAACTGTTTTTT. Its translation is CASTLGQEGEKLFF. The rearrangement uses TRBV5-1 and TRBJ1-4; 7 positions agree with TRBD1. Germline CDR1 reads SGHRS; CDR2 reads YFSETQ. Trimming removed 6 bases from V and 7 bases from J; junction bases left unmatched: 9. The CDR3 spans 14 residues.

V gene TRBV5-1 combines with J gene TRBJ2-3; TRBD2 matches 10 bases. J gave up 0 bases and V 4 bases, and 5 bases lay outside the gene matches. The CDR3 runs to 16 residues. CDR1 SGHRS and CDR2 YFSETQ come from the germline V gene. The CDR3 loop is CASSRTSGDSTDTQYF. The CDR3 DNA reads TGCGCCAGCAGCCGTACTAGCGGGGATAGCACAGATACGCAGTATTTT.

The J gene is TRBJ2-6, the V gene TRBV5-1; 9 bases agree with TRBD1. The CDR3 extends over 18 amino acids. Germline V CDR1 and CDR2: SGHRS, YFSETQ. With V trimmed by 2 bases and J by 0 bases, 6 bases remained unmatched. Written as DNA, the CDR3 is TGCGCCAGCAGCTTCACCGGGACAGGGACCTCTGGGGCCAACGTCCTGACTTTC. As protein: CASSFTGTGTSGANVLTF.